The T cell receptor beta chain described here comes from a study of blood T cell repertoires in COVID-19. This CDR3 comprises 18 residues. Per the germline V gene, CDR1 is MNHEY and CDR2 is SVGEGT. Trimming cost V 4 bases and J 2 bases; bases outside gene matches: 11. Original handling: Estimates of nucleated cell counts were drawn from the amplification of reference gene primers. Assay: immunoSEQ multiplex PCR; the TCRdb copy retains only in-frame clones and omits some. That table furnishes V, J and clone size, whereas the DNA furnished D and trimming. In the table there are 150,000 or so clones, about 87% of which are singletons.

The chain links TRBV6-2 or TRBV6-3 to TRBJ2-2; 9 bases agree with TRBD1. The receptor was derived from a man between 60 and 70 years old with COVID-19, enrolled during active disease. Sequences were obtained from peripheral blood. The CDR3 nucleotides read TGTGCCAGCAGTTCCAGACTCGGACAGGGGTCTAACACCGGGGAGCTGTTTTTT. Translated, it gives CASSSRLGQGSNTGELFF.